The rows below give T cell receptor beta chains drawn from one sample of a study of response to subunit inactivated influenza vaccine. Using its own MiXCR run on the RT-PCR reads, TCRdb lists one record per CDR3 protein. The table lists roughly 570,000 distinct CDR3 sequences, 10% to 15% of them singletons. The specimen was PBMCs from blood, collected about 6 weeks after vaccination. The receptors derive from a man over 45 who received an inactivated influenza vaccine. Each CDR3 is given without its conserved first and last residue. D genes are given only for firm matches.

j_gene,v_gene,d_gene,CDR3aa
TRBJ2-7,TRBV12-3/TRBV12-4,TRBD2,ASSGAGTRSLEQY
TRBJ2-1,TRBV5-1,.,ASSLAAASLNEQF
TRBJ2-5,TRBV6-2/TRBV6-3,TRBD1,ASRKDRGETQY
TRBJ2-3,TRBV20-1,TRBD2,SARSGTSGGHLGTDTQY
TRBJ1-2,TRBV5-1,.,ASSLGHDYGYT
TRBJ2-4,TRBV20-1,.,SAPTGKEGAKNIQY
TRBJ1-6,TRBV10-2,TRBD1,ASSDRGLWNSPLH
TRBJ2-2,TRBV7-8,.,ASGEGGTGELF
TRBJ1-1,TRBV20-1,.,SARRSNTEAF
TRBJ2-1,TRBV10-3,.,AISESFTANNEQF
TRBJ2-1,TRBV5-6,TRBD1,ASSLPGTGPYNEQF
TRBJ2-5,TRBV9,TRBD2,ASSFGTINQETQY
TRBJ2-3,TRBV7-3,.,ASSLNTGSTADTQY
TRBJ1-2,TRBV12-3/TRBV12-4,.,ASSLRGGYGYT
TRBJ2-7,TRBV21-1,.,ASSLSVVGTTSYEQY
TRBJ1-2,TRBV2,.,ASRGGHGNYGYT
TRBJ2-1,TRBV6-2/TRBV6-3,.,ASSYVQGEIPYNEQF
TRBJ2-7,TRBV6-2/TRBV6-3,.,ASSYAGTYYEQY
TRBJ1-6,TRBV5-1,TRBD1,ASSLAGTGGSPLH
TRBJ2-1,TRBV10-3,.,AISRPGGGHEQF
TRBJ2-2,TRBV7-7,.,ASSLYGAGELF
TRBJ2-7,TRBV29-1,.,SVEVRSTYEQY
TRBJ1-2,TRBV12-3/TRBV12-4,.,ASSPGA
TRBJ2-3,TRBV7-3,TRBD2,ASSSSGRASTDTQY
TRBJ2-1,TRBV12-5,TRBD2,ASGDGLAGADEQF
TRBJ2-7,TRBV12-3/TRBV12-4,.,ASSGAPGVYEQY
TRBJ2-3,TRBV2,.,ASRGRWSTDTQY
TRBJ2-7,TRBV28,.,ASSLRVQQY
TRBJ1-5,TRBV12-3/TRBV12-4,.,ASTSRRGNQPQH
TRBJ2-7,TRBV18,TRBD1,ASSPRTGGRYYEQY
TRBJ1-4,TRBV30,.,AWSVRQGRELF
TRBJ1-3,TRBV6-5,.,ASSYYKPLGDHFGNTIY
TRBJ2-2,TRBV6-1,TRBD1,ASRGQGLLTGELF
TRBJ2-1,TRBV12-3/TRBV12-4,.,ASSRGNYNEQF
TRBJ2-1,TRBV6-1,.,ASSKIVDEQF
TRBJ1-1,TRBV18,TRBD1,ASSRQGEAF
TRBJ1-1,TRBV3-1,.,ASSQGRGTEAF
TRBJ1-1,TRBV11-2,.,ASSLRTDTEAF
TRBJ2-7,TRBV20-1,.,SATRIEQY
TRBJ2-7,TRBV7-2,.,ASRSPASYEQY
TRBJ1-1,TRBV12-3/TRBV12-4,TRBD1,ASSFSGGLTEAF
TRBJ2-7,TRBV5-1,TRBD2,ASSLVAGGSEQY
TRBJ2-3,TRBV4-1,.,ASSQGGMADTQY
TRBJ2-3,TRBV10-3,.,AISEVGGAGDTQY
TRBJ2-3,TRBV27,TRBD2,ASRPPGLAGGYTQY
TRBJ2-5,TRBV29-1,TRBD1,SVETGGQLETQY
TRBJ2-7,TRBV7-3,TRBD2,ASSPGLAGGEQY
TRBJ2-3,TRBV7-2,.,ASSLKRGWGSTDTQY
TRBJ2-7,TRBV7-6,.,ASSPRHGSSYEQY
TRBJ2-4,TRBV2,.,ASRATELAKNIQY
TRBJ2-1,TRBV7-6,TRBD2,ASSLTTSGLYNEQF
TRBJ2-3,TRBV4-3,.,ASSPNPITDTQY
TRBJ2-3,TRBV6-4,TRBD2,ASSPTSASDTQY